This entry is about one T cell receptor (beta chain). The source of the sample is a study of blood T cell repertoires in COVID-19. V gave up 4 bases and J gave up 1 base, with 12 bases separating them. This CDR3 has 15 residues. Germline lookup yields CDR1 SGDLS and CDR2 YYNGEE. TCRdb's copy holds only in-frame clones and misses some; the assay was immunoSEQ multiplex PCR. The sample consists of some 240,000 clones, 89% of them appearing once. Sequencing used peripheral blood. The genes are TRBV9 and TRBJ2-1; TRBD2 is a possible D gene (5 bases). This TCR derives from a middle-aged woman who had recovered from COVID-19. This CDR3 reads CASSFIGDSYNEQFF. The CDR3 nucleotides are TGTGCCAGCAGCTTTATCGGGGATTCCTACAATGAGCAGTTCTTC.